This T cell receptor (beta chain) emerged from a study of PD-L1 blockade in urothelial cancer. Study-wide context: Most patients, about 85% of the roughly 29, were males with bladder-origin cancer. Blood underwent analysis 3 weeks (second dose) and 6 weeks after treatment began. Typically, measured as a median, blood samples had approximately 130,000 T cells.

The time point was: peripheral blood 6 weeks after treatment start. The method was immunoSEQ multiplex PCR; TCRdb's version includes in-frame clones alone and lacks a portion of them. Counted here are 35,000 to 40,000 clones, roughly 90% occurring once; the ten biggest clones make up 24%. This TCR was sampled from a man aged 55 to 70 with urothelial cancer. The sample here was PBMCs, taken around atezolizumab (anti-PD-L1) treatment.

CDR3 amino acids: CASQWPSGATNEKLFF. The CDR3 coding sequence is TGTGCCAGCCAGTGGCCTTCGGGGGCAACTAATGAAAAACTGTTTTTT. This chain connects TRBV6-6 to TRBJ1-4; possibly TRBD1 for D (5 bases). The CDR3 has 16 residues. V gave up 8 bases and J gave up 0 bases, with 16 bases separating them. Germline V lookup: CDR1 MNHNY, CDR2 SVGAGI (reference sequence).